The TCR beta chain described here comes from a study of PD-1 blockade in classical Hodgkin lymphoma. Across the study: It was nivolumab at 3 mg/kg, given intravenously every 2 weeks, that patients received.

CDR1 MDHEN and CDR2 SYDVKM come from the germline V gene. The length of the CDR3 is 15 residues. Unmatched junction bases numbered 7, after V lost 4 bases and J lost 5 bases. Profiling relied on immunoSEQ multiplex PCR, and the TCRdb table lists in-frame clones only, not all of them. The table records about 110,000 clones, roughly nine tenths of them present only once. Relapse after autologous stem cell transplantation occurred in every patient, and brentuximab vedotin exposure varied. The sample holds one count of this clone. Its target is not known. General study points: TCR diversity in CD4+, not CD8+, cells rose significantly by C4D1. Exclusion was applied to patients who started nivolumab under 1 year after ASCT. Newly diagnosed patients were reported to start with lower TCR diversity than healthy donors.

Source: peripheral blood mononuclear cells (PBMCs), taken before the second cycle of nivolumab. The chain employs TRBV28 and TRBJ2-7; 11 nucleotides align to TRBD1. The source is a human donor with classical Hodgkin lymphoma. CDR3 sequence reads: CASSSSGTGGHEQYF. The CDR3 DNA reads TGTGCCAGCAGTTCCTCGGGGACAGGGGGTCACGAGCAGTACTTC.